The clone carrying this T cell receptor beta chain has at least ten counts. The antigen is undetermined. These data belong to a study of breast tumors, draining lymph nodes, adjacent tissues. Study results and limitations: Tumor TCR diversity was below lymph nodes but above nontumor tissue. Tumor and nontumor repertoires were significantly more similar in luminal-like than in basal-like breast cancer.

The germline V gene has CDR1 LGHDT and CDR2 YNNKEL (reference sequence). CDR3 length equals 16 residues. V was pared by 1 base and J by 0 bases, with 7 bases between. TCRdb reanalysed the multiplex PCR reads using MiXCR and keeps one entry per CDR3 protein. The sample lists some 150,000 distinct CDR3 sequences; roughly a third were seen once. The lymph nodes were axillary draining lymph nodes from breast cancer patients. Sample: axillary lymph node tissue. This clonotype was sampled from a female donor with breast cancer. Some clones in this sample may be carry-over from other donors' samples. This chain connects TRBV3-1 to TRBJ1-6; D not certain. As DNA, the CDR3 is TGTGCCAGCAGCCAAGGGGTAAACTCCTATAATTCACCCCTCCACTTT. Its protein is CASSQGVNSYNSPLHF. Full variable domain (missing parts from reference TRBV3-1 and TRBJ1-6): DTAVSQTPKYLVTQMGNDKSIKCEQNLGHDTMYWYKQDSKKFLKIMFSYNNKELIINETVPNRFSPKSPDKAHLNLHINSLELGDSAVYFCASSQGVNSYNSPLHFGNGTRLTVT.